The 14 T cell receptor beta chains given below trace back to one sample, sequenced in a study of blood T cells in healthy people across ages. It was with a sample-barcoded 5' primer and a J-beta primer mix that a second PCR of roughly 6 to 12 cycles was run. TCRdb called the 5' RACE reads again in MiXCR, with one record for every CDR3 protein. The sample holds about 2 million distinct CDR3 sequences, about 49% seen once. Source material: blood. These TCRs come from a woman between 40 and 50 years old in good health.

The chain recombines TRBV6-5 with TRBJ2-7; 13 bases match TRBD2. Germline V gives CDR1 MNHEY, CDR2 SVGAGI. This CDR3 has 13 residues. The ends lost 10 bases at V and 9 bases at J; junction bases unmatched: 9. CDR3 DNA: TGTGCCACCGTAGGACTAGCGGGGGACGGGCAGTACTTC. It codes for CATVGLAGDGQYF.

The V call is TRBV20-1, the J call TRBJ1-2, with 9 bases aligning to TRBD1. Germline trimming cut 3 bases from V and 2 bases from J; bases unmatched to any gene: 7. Per the germline V gene, CDR1 is DFQATT and CDR2 is SNEGSKA (reference sequence). The CDR3 extends over 15 amino acids. The CDR3 spells CSASHRDRVNYGYTF. CDR3 DNA: TGCAGTGCTAGTCACCGGGACAGGGTCAACTATGGCTACACCTTC.

The chain is built from TRBV7-3 and TRBJ1-1; D possibly corresponds to TRBD1 (5 bases). This CDR3 region has 14 residues. In germline, CDR1 is SGHTA, CDR2 FQGTGA. V was clipped by 0 bases and J by 11 bases, with 16 bases between them. CDR3 loop: CASSLTGQGDLAFF. The CDR3 DNA reads TGTGCCAGCAGCTTAACCGGGCAGGGAGATTTGGCTTTCTTT. The entire variable domain, with the rest obtained from reference TRBV7-3 and TRBJ1-1, is as follows: GAGVSQTPSNKVTEKGKYVELRCDPISGHTALYWYRQSLGQGPEFLIYFQGTGAADDSGLPNDRFFAVRPEGSVSTLKIQRTERGDSAVYLCASSLTGQGDLAFFGQGTRLTVV.

CDR3 DNA sequence: TGTGCCAGCAGTGAATTCGTACAGGGAAAGTCCCAAGAGACCCAGTACTTC. Its protein is CASSEFVQGKSQETQYF. The V call is TRBV6-1, the J call TRBJ2-5; a possible D gene is TRBD1 (6 bases). This CDR3 is built from 17 residues. With 2 bases removed from V and 1 base from J, the gap between germline ends came to 17 bases. Per germline, CDR1 MNHNS and CDR2 SASEGT.

This clonotype was recorded only once. The chain joins TRBV4-1 to TRBJ2-1; tentatively, D is TRBD1 (5 bases). The CDR3 runs to 14 residues. V was pared by 0 bases and J by 7 bases, with 10 bases between. Germline V gene data show CDR1 as MGHRA and CDR2 as YSYEKL. The CDR3 sequence: CASSQEGNRNEQFF. Here the CDR3 DNA reads TGCGCCAGCAGCCAAGAGGGTAACAGGAATGAGCAGTTCTTC.

This sequence joins TRBV12-3 or TRBV12-4 and TRBJ1-4; 9 bases are a match to TRBD1. This CDR3 has 16 amino acids. Trimming at V came to 2 bases and at J to 4 bases, leaving 5 bases not matched to a gene. The CDR3: CASSLSGQGFNEKLFF. The CDR3 DNA sequence: TGTGCCAGCAGTTTAAGCGGACAGGGGTTTAATGAAAAACTGTTTTTT.

The V and J genes are TRBV18 and TRBJ2-5; D is ambiguous. Trimming removed 3 bases from V and 4 bases from J, with 9 bases in between. The CDR3 extends over 13 amino acids. CDR1 is KGHSH, CDR2 LQKENI, per germline. The CDR3 nucleotides read TGTGCCAGCTCACCGGTTGGGCTAGAGACCCAGTACTTC. Translation gives CASSPVGLETQYF.

The rearrangement uses TRBV5-1 and TRBJ2-3; TRBD2 matches at 8 bases. Per the germline V gene, CDR1 is SGHRS and CDR2 is YFSETQ. The CDR3 loop spans 16 amino acids. Trimming cost V 0 bases and J 6 bases; bases outside gene matches: 9. DNA for the CDR3: TGCGCCAGCAGCTTGGACGGCGGGGGGCCCCCTGATACGCAGTATTTT. Its translation is CASSLDGGGPPDTQYF.

The chain joins TRBV7-9 to TRBJ2-1; 12 bases match TRBD2. Germline V CDR1 and CDR2: SEHNR, FQNEAQ (reference sequence). The CDR3 is 16 residues long. J was trimmed by 5 bases and V by 0 bases; bases with no gene match: 2. In DNA, the CDR3 is TGTGCCAGCAGCTTAGCGACTAGCGGGGGTGACAATGAGCAGTTCTTC. Amino acid sequence: CASSLATSGGDNEQFF.

This clonotype was found a few times. This chain joins TRBV6-5 and TRBJ2-7; 11 bases map to TRBD1. CDR1 and CDR2 (germline): MNHEY, SVGAGI. V was clipped by 6 bases and J by 1 base; unmatched bases: 5. This CDR3 spans 15 amino acids. CDR3 nucleotide sequence: TGTGCCAGCAGAAGCCGGGACAGGGGGTCCTACGAGCAGTACTTC. Its protein product is CASRSRDRGSYEQYF.

This clonotype showed up just a few times. The rearrangement joins TRBV7-2 to TRBJ2-4; possible D gene TRBD1, 6 bases. The DNA matches TRBJ2-7 better at its end, which makes the J call doubtful. The CDR3 contains 16 residues. CDR1 and CDR2 from the germline V gene are SGHTA and FQGNSA. CDR3 sequence reads: CASSVRPRGPPYEQYF. In DNA form, the CDR3 reads TGTGCCAGCAGCGTCCGCCCCAGGGGCCCCCCCTACGAGCAGTACTTC.

The rearrangement uses TRBV27 and TRBJ2-1; 7 bases line up with TRBD2. CDR1 and CDR2 (germline): MNHEY, SMNVEV (reference sequence). Unmatched junction bases numbered 5, after V lost 6 bases and J lost 0 bases. This CDR3 has 15 amino acids. The DNA of the CDR3 is TGTGCCAGCAGAAGAGCGGGGTTCTCCTACAATGAGCAGTTCTTC. It translates to CASRRAGFSYNEQFF.

The V gene is TRBV7-9, the J gene TRBJ1-6, with TRBD1 as a possible D gene (5 bases). The CDR3 covers 15 residues. V was shortened by 8 bases and J by 7 bases, with 18 bases between the two germline ends. CDR1 and CDR2 (germline): SEHNR, FQNEAQ (reference sequence). CDR3 sequence (DNA): TGTGCCAGCTTACCCCCGGGACCTGCGAATTCACCCCTCCACTTT. This gives the protein CASLPPGPANSPLHF.

The chain joins TRBV3-1 to TRBJ1-2; D is undetermined. The CDR3 totals 13 residues. Germline V gives CDR1 LGHDT, CDR2 YNNKEL (reference sequence). V gave up 1 base and J gave up 7 bases, with 10 bases separating them. This chain's CDR3 is CASSQARKGGYTF. CDR3 DNA sequence: TGTGCCAGCAGCCAAGCGCGTAAGGGTGGCTACACCTTC. The variable domain in full, completed from reference TRBV3-1 and TRBJ1-2, reads DTAVSQTPKYLVTQMGNDKSIKCEQNLGHDTMYWYKQDSKKFLKIMFSYNNKELIINETVPNRFSPKSPDKAHLNLHINSLELGDSAVYFCASSQARKGGYTFGSGTRLTVV.